The text below deals with one T cell receptor beta chain. The source of the sample is a study of blood T cell repertoires in COVID-19. Seattle patients were enrolled while actively infected and followed longitudinally. As originally analysed: The authors estimated nucleated cell counts from reference gene primer amplification. Profiled with immunoSEQ multiplex PCR; TCRdb holds only in-frame clones, not every one. The DNA gave D and trimming, while V, J and clone size come from that table. The sample lists 330,000 or so clones, over 80% occurring once. Germline V CDR1 and CDR2: SGHTS, YDEGEE. This CDR3 comprises 16 residues. Trimming cost V 3 bases and J 0 bases; bases outside gene matches: 5.

This rearrangement joins TRBV5-8 to TRBJ2-1; 8 nucleotides agree with TRBD1. The source of this sequence is a man aged 25-45 years with COVID-19, enrolled during active disease. Sequenced material: peripheral blood. The CDR3 is CASSWGTGGSYNEQFF. The CDR3 coding sequence is TGTGCCAGCAGCTGGGGAACAGGGGGCTCCTACAATGAGCAGTTCTTC. Full variable domain (remainder filled in from reference TRBV5-8 and TRBJ2-1): EAGVTQSPTHLIKTRGQQATLRCSPISGHTSVYWYQQALGLGLQFLLWYDEGEERNRGNFPPRFSGRQFPNYSSELNVNALELEDSALYLCASSWGTGGSYNEQFFGPGTRLTVL.